Listed below are T cell receptor beta chains from one sample, sequenced in a study of T cells expressing NK-cell markers. TCRdb re-analyzed the 5' RACE reads; it lists each CDR3 protein once, without DNA. This sample contains about 460,000 distinct CDR3 sequences. The sequenced sample was blood T cells: a sorted CD56 or NKG2C T cell subset, CD4+ or CD8+ T cells, or bulk PBMC T cells (not recorded which). These receptors originate from a woman in her forties or fifties in good health. Both conserved end residues are part of each CDR3.

V: TRBV15; J: TRBJ1-2; length: 14; CDR3: CATGAQGASDGYTF
V: TRBV19; J: TRBJ2-7; length: 12; CDR3: CASSSPLYEQYF
V: TRBV20-1; J: TRBJ2-5; length: 15; CDR3: CSALSSGRAGETQYF
V: TRBV20-1; J: TRBJ1-4; length: 15; CDR3: CSARRVGRTNEKLFF
V: TRBV7-2; J: TRBJ2-3; length: 16; CDR3: CASSTRLAGAQDTQYF
V: TRBV13; J: TRBJ2-3; length: 15; CDR3: CASSSLGQSTDTQYF
V: TRBV3-1; J: TRBJ2-2; length: 18; CDR3: CASSQGRFAGGATGELFF
V: TRBV20-1; J: TRBJ1-5; length: 13; CDR3: CSASRGGNQPQHF
V: TRBV12-3/TRBV12-4; J: TRBJ2-1; length: 12; CDR3: CASSFVAQKPFF
V: TRBV3-1; J: TRBJ2-5; length: 21; CDR3: CASSQEGPILAAGIHQETQYF
V: TRBV6-2/TRBV6-3; J: TRBJ2-1; length: 13; CDR3: CASSGVANNEQFF
V: TRBV29-1; J: TRBJ2-1; length: 13; CDR3: CSAAQTAYNEQFF
V: TRBV6-5; J: TRBJ2-3; length: 16; CDR3: CASSRNGLVHTDTQYF